The 27 T cell receptor beta chains below were found in one sample sequenced in a study of blood T cell repertoires in COVID-19. Produced via immunoSEQ multiplex PCR; TCRdb's table is partial and in-frame only. Of 6,000 to 8,500 clones in the sample, 86% were seen once. Sequenced material: peripheral blood. All receptors come from a woman aged 60-75 years with active COVID-19.

CDR3: CASSGTGAGYSPLHF. CDR3 sequence (DNA): TGTGCCAGCAGCGGGACAGGGGCTGGCTATTCACCCCTCCACTTT. This chain uses TRBV28 with TRBJ1-6; TRBD1 matches at 10 bases. The CDR3 is made up of 15 amino acids. Per the germline V gene, CDR1 is MDHEN and CDR2 is SYDVKM. V was pared by 6 bases and J by 8 bases, with 7 bases of the junction left unmatched.

The rearrangement links TRBV21-1 to TRBJ2-5; the table calls TRBD2, which could not be checked here. TRBV21-1 is a pseudogene segment. This CDR3 has 18 amino acids. Written as DNA, the CDR3 is TGTGCCAGCAGCCGACTAAAGGTCGGATCCCCAATCCAAGAGACCCAGTACTTC. Translation gives CASSRLKVGSPIQETQYF.

The chain recombines TRBV20-1 with TRBJ2-2, with D uncertain. Between the trimmed V and J ends, which lost 3 bases and 4 bases, there was a span of 9 bases. The CDR3 covers 13 residues. Germline assignment: CDR1 DFQATT and CDR2 SNEGSKA (reference sequence). The CDR3 loop is CSASVHSTGELFF. CDR3 bases: TGCAGTGCTAGTGTCCACAGCACCGGGGAGCTGTTTTTT.

V gene TRBV30 combines with J gene TRBJ2-5; 11 bases are a match to TRBD2. The trim removed 5 bases at V and 1 base at J, leaving 3 bases unmatched. The length of the CDR3 is 14 residues. Germline loops: CDR1 GTSNPN, CDR2 SVGIG (reference sequence). The CDR3 is CAWGSGGAQETQYF. The CDR3 nucleotides read TGTGCCTGGGGTAGCGGGGGGGCCCAAGAGACCCAGTACTTC.

As DNA, the CDR3 is TGTGCCAGCAGTTTCCGCCTAGACAATGAGCAGTTCTTC. Protein: CASSFRLDNEQFF. The chain couples TRBV6-5 to TRBJ2-1; D not certain. The CDR3 runs 13 residues. The germline V gene encodes CDR1 MNHEY and CDR2 SVGAGI. Trimming stripped 4 bases from V and 5 bases from J, with 9 bases between.

V and J are TRBV7-8 and TRBJ2-3, with 8 bases that match TRBD2. This CDR3 is 14 amino acids long. V trimming: 4 bases; J trimming: 14 bases; junction bases outside the gene matches: 14. CDR1 and CDR2 from the germline V gene are SGHVS and FQNEAQ. The CDR3 here is CASSSPRERGPGYF. The CDR3 DNA is TGTGCCAGCAGCTCGCCCCGGGAGCGGGGGCCCGGGTATTTT.

V gene TRBV9 combines with J gene TRBJ1-3; 9 nucleotides line up with TRBD1. The CDR3 is 16 amino acids. Trimming removed 0 bases from V and 2 bases from J; junction bases left unmatched: 3. CDR1 SGDLS and CDR2 YYNGEE come from the germline V gene. The CDR3 reads CASSVGGTGTGNTIYF. The CDR3 DNA sequence: TGTGCCAGCAGCGTAGGAGGGACAGGGACTGGAAACACCATATATTTT.

The rearrangement uses TRBV5-4 and TRBJ1-3; D is unresolved. CDR3 size: 15 residues. V was clipped by 4 bases and J by 0 bases, with 11 bases between them. The V gene's germline CDR1 is SGHNT and CDR2 YYREEE (reference sequence). The CDR3 coding sequence is TGTGCCAGCAGCGCCTACGCAAGCTCTGGAAACACCATATATTTT. Its protein product is CASSAYASSGNTIYF.

The rearrangement uses TRBV13 and TRBJ2-5; D might be TRBD1 (6 bases). The CDR3 is made up of 15 amino acids. Germline CDR1 PRHDT, CDR2 FYEKMQ (reference sequence). V was shortened by 2 bases and J by 5 bases, with 15 bases between the two germline ends. The CDR3 DNA sequence: TGTGCCAGCAGCTTACGCCTACGGCAGGGGGAGACCCAGTACTTC. Amino acid sequence: CASSLRLRQGETQYF. Together with reference TRBV13 and TRBJ2-5, the CDR3 gives the full variable domain: AAGVIQSPRHLIKEKRETATLKCYPIPRHDTVYWYQQGPGQDPQFLISFYEKMQSDKGSIPDRFSAQQFSDYHSELNMSSLELGDSALYFCASSLRLRQGETQYFGPGTRLLVL.

The chain recombines TRBV12-3 or TRBV12-4 with TRBJ2-5; D call uncertain. The CDR3 has 13 amino acids. V was cut by 6 bases and J by 5 bases, with 13 bases left in between. CDR3 sequence reads: CASRNSALETQYF. CDR3 bases: TGTGCCAGCAGAAACAGTGCTCTCGAGACCCAGTACTTC.

The rearrangement links TRBV3-1 (or the pseudogene TRBV3-2) to TRBJ2-1, with TRBD1 identical over 9 bases. In germline, CDR1 is LGHDT, CDR2 YNNKEL (reference sequence). The J segment lost 6 bases and the V segment lost 7 bases, leaving 7 bases of the junction unmatched. The CDR3 is made up of 14 amino acids. Here the CDR3 DNA reads TGTGCCAGCAACCCGGGACAGGGCCTCAATGAGCAGTTCTTC. This gives the protein CASNPGQGLNEQFF.

This chain uses TRBV9 with TRBJ2-2; TRBD1 matches 8 bases. V lost 4 bases and J lost 1; bases outside the gene matches: 9. The CDR3 runs 17 residues. CDR1 is SGDLS, CDR2 YYNGEE, per germline. CDR3 sequence: CASSTRTGPLNTGELFF. The CDR3 region has the DNA TGTGCCAGCAGCACCCGGACAGGGCCTCTGAACACCGGGGAGCTGTTTTTT. Full variable domain (remainder filled in from reference TRBV9 and TRBJ2-2): DSGVTQTPKHLITATGQRVTLRCSPRSGDLSVYWYQQSLDQGLQFLIQYYNGEERAKGNILERFSAQQFPDLHSELNLSSLELGDSALYFCASSTRTGPLNTGELFFGEGSRLTVL.

The chain links TRBV28 to TRBJ1-5, with 8 nucleotides matching TRBD1. This CDR3 comprises 17 residues. The V and J ends lost 1 base and 9 bases, in that order; junction bases with no gene match: 14. In germline, CDR1 is MDHEN, CDR2 SYDVKM. The CDR3 coding sequence is TGTGCCAGCAGTTTATTCCAATACCGGGCAGGGGGCCGGCCCCAGCATTTT. It codes for CASSLFQYRAGGRPQHF. The full variable domain, completed using reference TRBV28 and TRBJ1-5, is DVKVTQSSRYLVKRTGEKVFLECVQDMDHENMFWYRQDPGLGLRLIYFSYDVKMKEKGDIPEGYSVSREKKERFSLILESASTNQTSMYLCASSLFQYRAGGRPQHFGDGTRLSIL.

This clone appeared a few times. One junction end disagrees with the germline gene, perhaps due to a read error. This chain uses TRBV6-1 with TRBJ1-2; D may be TRBD1 (6 bases). The CDR3 covers 12 residues. Germline values: CDR1 MNHNS, CDR2 SASEGT. DNA of the CDR3: TGTGCCAGCCGTGACAGGATCTATGGCTACACCTTC. Translating it yields CASRDRIYGYTF.

The J gene is TRBJ2-7, the V gene TRBV6-5, with D perhaps TRBD1 (6 bases). Germline assignment: CDR1 MNHEY and CDR2 SVGAGI. The CDR3 extends over 16 amino acids. V was trimmed by 0 bases and J by 2 bases, leaving 14 bases between them. This chain's CDR3 is CASSYSVGQPTYEQYF. CDR3 bases: TGTGCCAGCAGTTACTCGGTTGGACAGCCAACCTACGAGCAGTACTTC.

V gene TRBV24-1 combines with J gene TRBJ2-1, with TRBD1 identical over 7 bases. The V gene's germline CDR1 is KGHDR and CDR2 SFDVKD. The trim removed 3 bases at V and 5 bases at J, leaving 12 bases unmatched. The CDR3 is made up of 17 amino acids. The CDR3 spells CATSDAPRAGGHNEQFF. Here the CDR3 DNA reads TGTGCCACCAGTGATGCTCCTAGAGCAGGGGGTCACAATGAGCAGTTCTTC.

The rearrangement joins TRBV5-1 to TRBJ2-5; 12 nucleotides line up with TRBD2. The CDR3 is 16 amino acids. J gave up 6 bases and V 0 bases, and 6 bases lay outside the gene matches. Germline CDR1 and CDR2: SGHRS and YFSETQ. CDR3 loop: CASSLGGLAGEKTQYF. The CDR3 bases are TGCGCCAGCAGCTTGGGGGGACTAGCGGGTGAAAAGACCCAGTACTTC.

This chain links TRBV19 with TRBJ1-3; D is uncertain. CDR3 length: 16 residues. The V gene lost 3 bases and the J gene lost 4 bases, with 16 bases spanning the gap. CDR1 and CDR2 from the germline V gene are LNHDA and SQIVND (reference sequence). CDR3 in amino acids: CASSIRFRGLGNTIYF. The CDR3 DNA reads as TGTGCCAGTAGTATCCGCTTTCGGGGTCTCGGAAACACCATATATTTT. The full variable domain, in which reference TRBV19 and TRBJ1-3 provide the parts outside the CDR3, is DGGITQSPKYLFRKEGQNVTLSCEQNLNHDAMYWYRQDPGQGLRLIYYSQIVNDFQKGDIAEGYSVSREKKESFPLTVTSAQKNPTAFYLCASSIRFRGLGNTIYFGEGSWLTVV.

The rearrangement uses TRBV27 and TRBJ2-7; D is possibly TRBD2 (7 bases). V gave up 6 bases and J gave up 2 bases, with 14 bases separating them. The CDR3 spans 14 residues. Germline V gives CDR1 MNHEY, CDR2 SMNVEV (reference sequence). The CDR3 sequence is CASSGGGATYEQYF. CDR3 in DNA: TGTGCCAGCAGCGGTGGGGGGGCAACCTACGAGCAGTACTTC.

The chain links TRBV3-1 (or the pseudogene TRBV3-2) to TRBJ1-5; TRBD1 aligns across 8 bases. The CDR3 consists of 17 residues. The V segment lost 1 base and the J segment 2 bases; nucleotides outside the gene matches: 7. Germline CDR1 and CDR2: LGHDT and YNNKEL (reference sequence). CDR3: CASSQGGQVSGNQPQHF. The CDR3 DNA reads as TGTGCCAGCAGCCAAGGGGGACAGGTTAGCGGCAATCAGCCCCAGCATTTT.

This rearrangement joins TRBV19 to TRBJ2-7; D perhaps matches TRBD1 (6 bases). This CDR3 has 15 residues. CDR1 is LNHDA and CDR2 is SQIVND in the germline V gene (reference sequence). V lost 4 bases, J lost 1 base, and 14 bases lay in between. CDR3 sequence (DNA): TGTGCCAGTAGTACAACAGGGAGTATTTCCTACGAGCAGTACTTC. The encoded protein is CASSTTGSISYEQYF.

This chain uses TRBV7-9 with TRBJ2-1, with TRBD2 matching over 9 bases. Trimming at V came to 4 bases and at J to 12 bases, leaving 7 bases not matched to a gene. From germline, CDR1 is SEHNR and CDR2 FQNEAQ (reference sequence). This CDR3 spans 13 amino acids. This CDR3 reads CASSSGLAYSQFF. DNA of the CDR3: TGTGCCAGCAGCTCGGGACTAGCATACTCGCAGTTCTTC.

The V call is TRBV5-1, the J call TRBJ2-7; 9 bases fit TRBD1. Germline CDR1 reads SGHRS; CDR2 reads YFSETQ. V dropped 2 bases and J dropped 5; count of bases not matched to a gene: 11. The CDR3 extends over 16 amino acids. The CDR3 DNA follows: TGCGCCAGCAGCTTAACATTTGGGACAGGGAGCCACGAGCAGTACTTC. Translated, it gives CASSLTFGTGSHEQYF. The full variable domain, completed using reference TRBV5-1 and TRBJ2-7, is KAGVTQTPRYLIKTRGQQVTLSCSPISGHRSVSWYQQTPGQGLQFLFEYFSETQRNKGNFPGRFSGRQFSNSRSEMNVSTLELGDSALYLCASSLTFGTGSHEQYFGPGTRLTVT.

Of note for this clone: The conserved phenylalanine or tryptophan normally closing the CDR3 is absent here, so this likely arose from a read error. The DNA is left out, because the CDR3 cannot be placed on it with certainty; the CDR3 is given as TCRdb lists it. The rearrangement links TRBV5-6 to TRBJ1-1. The CDR3 spans 12 amino acids, including both terminal residues. Germline CDR1 is SGHDT and CDR2 is YYEEEE. The CDR3 spells CASSMAGGFSSL.

This clone has a single count. The genes are TRBV3-1 (or the pseudogene TRBV3-2) and TRBJ1-2; 9 positions match TRBD1. Germline values: CDR1 LGHDT, CDR2 YNNKEL (reference sequence). Unmatched junction bases numbered 5, after V lost 4 bases and J lost 5 bases. CDR3 length equals 14 residues. The CDR3 coding sequence is TGTGCCAGCAGCCTACAGGGGGCTGAATATGGCTACACCTTC. Protein product: CASSLQGAEYGYTF.

This clone is categorized as large. The chain recombines TRBV9 with TRBJ1-1; weak D call: TRBD1 (6 bases). CDR1 is SGDLS and CDR2 is YYNGEE in the germline V gene. The CDR3 runs to 14 residues. V lost 2 bases and J 0 bases, leaving 8 bases between the germline ends. The CDR3: CASSVTGMNTEAFF. The CDR3 bases are TGTGCCAGCAGCGTTACAGGGATGAACACTGAAGCTTTCTTT.

The V and J genes are TRBV11-3 and TRBJ2-1; D possibly corresponds to TRBD1 (6 bases). The CDR3 spans 16 residues. Trimming left V 2 bases short and J 0 bases short, with 11 bases between. The V gene's germline CDR1 is SGHNT and CDR2 YENEEA. CDR3 DNA sequence: TGTGCCAGCAGCTTACGGGACAACAGCTCCTACAATGAGCAGTTCTTC. It encodes CASSLRDNSSYNEQFF.